A single sample gave rise to the 15 T cell receptor beta chains below, sequenced in a study of blood T cells in healthy people across ages. Next came a second PCR, run for roughly 7 to 12 cycles, which used a sample-barcoded 5' primer along with a J-beta primer mix. TCRdb independently ran MiXCR on the 5' RACE reads; one entry per CDR3 protein. Of about 780,000 distinct CDR3 sequences listed, 46% are singletons. Sequencing was carried out using blood. These receptors came from an older man in good health.

In its sample, this clonotype was seen a few times. The chain combines TRBV25-1 with TRBJ1-6, with D maybe TRBD1 (6 bases). Trimming left V 6 bases short and J 9 bases short, with 15 bases between. In germline, CDR1 is MGHDK, CDR2 SYGVNS. This CDR3 has 14 residues. The CDR3 DNA reads TGTGCCAGCAGCCCTAGGGGGGGTACTTCACCCCTCCACTTT. Translated, it gives CASSPRGGTSPLHF.

This chain connects TRBV9 to TRBJ2-7; D not resolved. CDR1 is SGDLS and CDR2 is YYNGEE in the germline V gene. This CDR3 region has 14 residues. V gave up 1 base and J gave up 2 bases, with 10 bases separating them. The CDR3 here is CASSVSAHAYEQYF. The DNA for the CDR3 is TGTGCCAGCAGCGTATCGGCCCACGCCTACGAGCAGTACTTC.

The chain is built from TRBV28 and TRBJ2-4; 7 bases are a match to TRBD1. Per germline, CDR1 MDHEN and CDR2 SYDVKM. The V segment lost 6 bases and the J segment 6 bases; nucleotides outside the gene matches: 11. The CDR3 covers 15 residues. The CDR3 region has the DNA TGTGCCAGCAGCTTAACAGGGGAAAAGGGAAACATTCAGTACTTC. Its protein product is CASSLTGEKGNIQYF.

The V gene is TRBV6-5, the J gene TRBJ2-5, with TRBD2 matching 10 bases. This CDR3 has 16 residues. Trimming at V came to 1 base and at J to 11 bases, leaving 13 bases not matched to a gene. The germline V gene has CDR1 MNHEY and CDR2 SVGAGI. The CDR3 here is CASSYLQAGGGDEQYF. The CDR3 bases are TGTGCCAGCAGTTACTTACAAGCGGGGGGGGGTGATGAGCAGTACTTC.

The CDR3 DNA reads TGTGCCAGCAGCTATGACAGGGAGCAAAGCCATGAGCAGTTCTTC. Amino acid sequence: CASSYDREQSHEQFF. This chain links TRBV5-4 with TRBJ2-1; TRBD1 matches 7 bases. J gave up 8 bases and V 3 bases, and 11 bases lay outside the gene matches. The CDR3 is 15 residues long. Germline values: CDR1 SGHNT, CDR2 YYREEE (reference sequence).

This chain connects TRBV20-1 to TRBJ2-2; D is uncertain. Between the trimmed V and J ends, which lost 6 bases and 3 bases, there was a span of 8 bases. This CDR3 is 12 amino acids long. The V gene's germline CDR1 is DFQATT and CDR2 SNEGSKA (reference sequence). CDR3 protein: CSAQTDTGELFF. DNA for the CDR3: TGCAGTGCCCAGACCGACACCGGGGAGCTGTTTTTT.

This clonotype has at least ten counts. The rearrangement uses TRBV9 and TRBJ2-1; D unclear. In germline, CDR1 is SGDLS, CDR2 YYNGEE. The CDR3 totals 15 residues. V lost 0 bases, J lost 2 bases, and 9 bases lay in between. As DNA, the CDR3 is TGTGCCAGCAGCGTAGTAGGCAATACCTACAATGAGCAGTTCTTC. It specifies CASSVVGNTYNEQFF.

This clonotype was observed a handful of times. The chain is built from TRBV7-2 and TRBJ2-1, with D tentatively TRBD1 (6 bases). Trimming took 4 bases from V and 3 from J, leaving 13 bases between them. Per germline, CDR1 SGHTA and CDR2 FQGNSA. The CDR3 length is 15 residues. In nucleotides, the CDR3 is TGTGCCAGCAGCTACGATGGACAGTTCTACAATGAGCAGTTCTTC. Translation gives CASSYDGQFYNEQFF.

This clonotype has more than one count but fewer than ten. The chain is built from TRBV27 and TRBJ2-1, with 9 bases that match TRBD2. J was trimmed by 15 bases and V by 2 bases; bases with no gene match: 5. CDR1 is MNHEY and CDR2 is SMNVEV in the germline V gene (reference sequence). CDR3 length equals 12 residues. The chain's CDR3 is CASSLLGGGAFF. CDR3 bases: TGTGCCAGCAGTTTACTGGGCGGGGGGGCGTTCTTC.

V gene TRBV19 combines with J gene TRBJ2-3, with D possibly being TRBD1 or TRBD2 (5 bases each). V lost 5 bases and J lost 0, with 12 bases in between. The length of the CDR3 is 15 residues. CDR1 LNHDA and CDR2 SQIVND come from the germline V gene (reference sequence). DNA for the CDR3: TGTGCCAGTAGTGTGGGACGGGTTAGCACAGATACGCAGTATTTT. The encoded protein is CASSVGRVSTDTQYF.

This chain connects TRBV10-3 to TRBJ2-7; D might be TRBD2 (5 bases). TRBJ2-5 explains the end of the DNA better; the J call may be wrong. Germline CDR1 is ENHRY and CDR2 is SYGVKD. The CDR3 is made up of 15 amino acids. CDR3 nucleotide sequence: TGTGCCATCAGTGAGTCGGGGAGTCCCTCGGGGACCCAGTACTTC. Its translation is CAISESGSPSGTQYF.

The chain joins TRBV21-1 to TRBJ2-1. TRBV21-1 is a known pseudogene. The CDR3 spans 15 residues. CDR3 sequence reads: CASSKALGPFNEQFF. CDR3 nucleotide sequence: TGTGCCAGCAGCAAAGCGCTAGGCCCCTTCAATGAGCAGTTCTTC.

The rearrangement joins TRBV5-1 to TRBJ2-1; 8 bases map to TRBD2. The V gene end was trimmed by 2 bases and the J gene end by 0 bases; junction bases not matched to a gene: 7. The CDR3 sequence is 17 residues long. From germline, CDR1 is SGHRS and CDR2 YFSETQ. For the CDR3, the DNA is TGCGCCAGCAGCTTCGGCGGGGGGACCAGCTCCTACAATGAGCAGTTCTTC. Protein: CASSFGGGTSSYNEQFF.

This clonotype was seen a handful of times. The gene calls are TRBV4-3 and TRBJ2-7, with D maybe TRBD1 (6 bases). CDR3 size: 15 residues. V was shortened by 0 bases and J by 6 bases, with 15 bases between the two germline ends. CDR1 is LGHNA and CDR2 is YSLEER in the germline V gene. The CDR3, as DNA: TGCGCCAGCAGCCAAGATCATCAGGGGAGTAGCGAGCAGTACTTC. The encoded protein is CASSQDHQGSSEQYF.

V is TRBV5-6 and J is TRBJ2-5, with 9 positions matching TRBD2. J lost 5 bases, V lost 4 bases, and 12 bases had no gene match. CDR3 length: 16 amino acids. CDR1 and CDR2 (germline): SGHDT, YYEEEE. In DNA, the CDR3 is TGTGCCAGCAGCCCGGGACTAGCTACGATGAAGGAGACCCAGTACTTC. It translates to CASSPGLATMKETQYF.